The TCR beta chain described here comes from a study of blood T cell repertoires in COVID-19. Across the study: From the United States, Italy and Spain came samples of acute and convalescent COVID-19. The cDNA or gDNA used as material had been derived from T cells, B-cell-depleted T cells, or PBMCs.

In the study's own analysis: It was from reference gene primer amplification that nucleated cell counts were estimated. Here immunoSEQ multiplex PCR was the method, and the copy in TCRdb shows in-frame clones only, minus some. That table gives V, J and clone size, and the DNA gave D and trimming. There are 34,000 or so clones in the sample; over 70% occur only once, and around 14% lies in the top ten. The TCR originated in a man aged 55 to 70 with active COVID-19. Sequenced input: peripheral blood.

CDR3 amino acids: CASSEVSGNYGYTF. In nucleotides, the CDR3 is TGTGCCAGCAGTGAAGTGAGCGGAAACTATGGCTACACCTTC. The V and J genes are TRBV2 and TRBJ1-2; D is unclear. Between the trimmed V and J ends, which lost 1 base and 2 bases, there was a span of 8 bases. The CDR3 has 14 residues. Germline lookup yields CDR1 SNHLY and CDR2 FYNNEI.